The 18 T cell receptor beta chains below were found in one sample sequenced in a study of cytomegalovirus exposure and HLA in healthy donors. Sequencing was performed with immunoSEQ multiplex PCR; in TCRdb, only in-frame clones are kept and a portion is missing. The table lists 250,000 to 400,000 clones, around 87% of them singletons. The sequenced sample consisted of PBMCs. The receptor source for this set is a woman aged 25 to 39 in good health and CMV-seropositive.

This chain links TRBV7-9 with TRBJ1-6; 11 nucleotides match TRBD1. The V gene end was trimmed by 4 bases and the J gene end by 3 bases; junction bases not matched to a gene: 5. The CDR3 runs 17 residues. Germline CDR1 SEHNR, CDR2 FQNEAQ (reference sequence). The CDR3 bases are TGTGCCAGCAGCTCCTTGGGGACAGGGGGCTATAATTCACCCCTCCACTTT. Amino acid sequence: CASSSLGTGGYNSPLHF.

The chain couples TRBV7-2 to TRBJ2-1; 9 bases are a match to TRBD2. The germline V gene encodes CDR1 SGHTA and CDR2 FQGNSA. Trimming at V came to 3 bases and at J to 5 bases, leaving 5 bases not matched to a gene. The CDR3 sequence is 15 residues long. Here the CDR3 DNA reads TGTGCCAGCAGCTTCACGACTAGCGGAGACAATGAGCAGTTCTTC. Its protein is CASSFTTSGDNEQFF.

Only one count was recorded for this clone. The chain combines TRBV7-3 with TRBJ2-2; TRBD1 matches 8 bases. The ends lost 5 bases at V and 3 bases at J; junction bases unmatched: 5. This CDR3 is 15 amino acids long. Germline assignment: CDR1 SGHTA and CDR2 FQGTGA. CDR3 nucleotide sequence: TGTGCCAGCAGCAAGGACAGGGATGACACCGGGGAGCTGTTTTTT. It specifies CASSKDRDDTGELFF.

The chain employs TRBV6-1 and TRBJ2-7, with 8 bases matching TRBD1. CDR1 MNHNS and CDR2 SASEGT come from the germline V gene. The length of the CDR3 is 16 residues. Germline trimming cut 4 bases from V and 4 bases from J; bases unmatched to any gene: 12. In DNA, the CDR3 is TGTGCCAGCAGTGGGGTTGGCACAGGGGGAGAGTACGAGCAGTACTTC. Translation: CASSGVGTGGEYEQYF.

The rearrangement uses TRBV28 and TRBJ1-2, with D unclear. Germline V gene sequence: CDR1 MDHEN, CDR2 SYDVKM. CDR3 size: 12 residues. The V end lost 1 base, the J end lost 8 bases, and 8 bases lay between the germline ends. Here the CDR3 DNA reads TGTGCCAGCAGTTTATACGCTCTGGGCTACACCTTC. The encoded protein is CASSLYALGYTF.

The chain joins TRBV28 to TRBJ2-1; perhaps TRBD2 as D (6 bases). CDR1 is MDHEN, CDR2 SYDVKM, per germline. Between the trimmed V and J ends, which lost 2 bases and 0 bases, there was a span of 20 bases. The CDR3 loop spans 19 amino acids. The CDR3 nucleotides read TGTGCCAGCAGTTTAGGAGGGAGCCAACCACTTTACTCCTACAATGAGCAGTTCTTC. The encoded protein is CASSLGGSQPLYSYNEQFF. The full variable domain, in which reference TRBV28 and TRBJ2-1 provide the parts outside the CDR3, is DVKVTQSSRYLVKRTGEKVFLECVQDMDHENMFWYRQDPGLGLRLIYFSYDVKMKEKGDIPEGYSVSREKKERFSLILESASTNQTSMYLCASSLGGSQPLYSYNEQFFGPGTRLTVL.

V usage is TRBV15 and J usage is TRBJ2-2; TRBD2 agrees at 12 bases. The CDR3 is made up of 18 amino acids. The germline V gene has CDR1 LNHNV and CDR2 YYDKDF (reference sequence). Unmatched junction bases numbered 3, after V lost 0 bases and J lost 1 base. This chain's CDR3 is CATSRDGLAGLNTGELFF. CDR3 DNA: TGTGCCACCAGCAGAGATGGACTAGCGGGGCTGAACACCGGGGAGCTGTTTTTT. Complete variable domain (other parts from reference TRBV15 and TRBJ2-2): DAMVIQNPRYQVTQFGKPVTLSCSQTLNHNVMYWYQQKSSQAPKLLFHYYDKDFNNEADTPDNFQSRRPNTSFCFLDIRSPGLGDTAMYLCATSRDGLAGLNTGELFFGEGSRLTVL.

This chain uses TRBV6-5 with TRBJ1-4; 9 nucleotides match TRBD1. The CDR3 sequence is 14 residues long. Germline V gives CDR1 MNHEY, CDR2 SVGAGI. V gave up 6 bases and J gave up 7 bases; unmatched junction bases: 6. CDR3 DNA sequence: TGTGCCAGCAGACCGACAGGGGGAGGTGAAAAACTGTTTTTT. This encodes CASRPTGGGEKLFF.

This chain connects TRBV18 to TRBJ1-6; 7 positions agree with TRBD1. J lost 8 bases, V lost 4 bases, and 11 bases had no gene match. CDR3 length equals 16 residues. Germline V gives CDR1 KGHSH, CDR2 LQKENI. This chain's CDR3 is CASSRSTGRRDSPLHF. The CDR3, as DNA: TGTGCCAGCTCACGATCGACAGGGAGAAGGGATTCACCCCTCCACTTT.

This chain connects TRBV27 to TRBJ2-4; a possible D gene is TRBD1 (5 bases). V was pared by 4 bases and J by 8 bases, with 15 bases between. The CDR3 consists of 14 residues. Germline assignment: CDR1 MNHEY and CDR2 SMNVEV (reference sequence). CDR3 region: CASSSQGNSDIQYF. The CDR3 coding sequence is TGTGCCAGCAGTTCCCAGGGTAATTCGGACATTCAGTACTTC.

This clone has only a few counts. The rearrangement joins TRBV7-9 to TRBJ1-2; TRBD1 might be the D (6 bases). Germline V CDR1 and CDR2: SEHNR, FQNEAQ (reference sequence). Trimming took off 4 bases at V and 3 bases at J, with 12 bases between the two ends. The CDR3 loop spans 14 amino acids. The CDR3 nucleotides read TGTGCCAGCAGCTACAGGGACGGAGACTATGGCTACACCTTC. Its translation: CASSYRDGDYGYTF.

Here the CDR3 reads CASSLIGGDYEQYF. DNA for the CDR3: TGTGCCAGCAGCTTAATCGGCGGAGACTACGAGCAGTACTTC. The rearrangement uses TRBV7-9 and TRBJ2-7, with unresolved D. CDR1 is SEHNR, CDR2 FQNEAQ, per germline (reference sequence). V was pared by 2 bases and J by 3 bases, with 11 bases between. The CDR3 has 14 residues. The full variable domain, in which reference TRBV7-9 and TRBJ2-7 provide the parts outside the CDR3, is DTGVSQNPRHKITKRGQNVTFRCDPISEHNRLYWYRQTLGQGPEFLTYFQNEAQLEKSRLLSDRFSAERPKGSFSTLEIQRTEQGDSAMYLCASSLIGGDYEQYFGPGTRLTVT.

Comments on this clone: In the same sample, other DNA sequences code for this CDR3. The rearrangement links TRBV4-1 to TRBJ2-7; no firm D call. The germline V gene encodes CDR1 MGHRA and CDR2 YSYEKL. The CDR3 has 12 amino acids. V lost 1 base, J lost 3 bases, and 4 bases lay in between. In DNA, the CDR3 is TGCGCCAGCAGCCAAGGGGGCTACGAGCAGTACTTC. It yields the protein CASSQGGYEQYF.

The V call is TRBV28, the J call TRBJ2-7, with no clear D. CDR3 size: 14 residues. V was trimmed by 5 bases and J by 0 bases, leaving 11 bases between them. Germline values: CDR1 MDHEN, CDR2 SYDVKM. CDR3 sequence reads: CASSLPGFSYEQYF. The CDR3 DNA is TGTGCCAGCAGTCTACCCGGGTTCTCCTACGAGCAGTACTTC.

The chain couples TRBV5-6 to TRBJ2-3; 8 bases fit TRBD2. The CDR3 length is 14 residues. The ends lost 2 bases at V and 2 bases at J; junction bases unmatched: 1. Germline V gene lookup returns CDR1 SGHDT and CDR2 YYEEEE. CDR3 DNA sequence: TGTGCCAGCAGCTTTAGCGGGGACACAGATACGCAGTATTTT. This codes for CASSFSGDTDTQYF. Full variable domain (rest looked up from reference TRBV5-6 and TRBJ2-3): DAGVTQSPTHLIKTRGQQVTLRCSPKSGHDTVSWYQQALGQGPQFIFQYYEEEERQRGNFPDRFSGHQFPNYSSELNVNALLLGDSALYLCASSFSGDTDTQYFGPGTRLTVL.

This rearrangement joins TRBV4-1 to TRBJ2-1, with D unresolved. Germline CDR1 reads MGHRA; CDR2 reads YSYEKL. Between the trimmed V and J ends, which lost 0 bases and 6 bases, there was a span of 9 bases. This CDR3 comprises 14 residues. The CDR3 here is CASSQEGSPNEQFF. The CDR3 DNA reads TGCGCCAGCAGCCAAGAGGGTAGCCCCAATGAGCAGTTCTTC.

The chain couples TRBV15 to TRBJ1-5; D gene ambiguous. V was pared by 1 base and J by 8 bases, with 12 bases between. CDR3 length: 14 residues. The germline V gene has CDR1 LNHNV and CDR2 YYDKDF (reference sequence). CDR3 sequence reads: CATSRGSGNEPQHF. The CDR3 region has the DNA TGTGCCACCAGCAGAGGTTCGGGAAACGAGCCCCAGCATTTT.

This chain's CDR3 is CASKGQGPLREQYF. In DNA, the CDR3 is TGTGCCAGTAAAGGCCAGGGCCCTCTGCGGGAGCAGTACTTC. The chain recombines TRBV19 with TRBJ2-7; possibly TRBD1 for D (5 bases). Trimming took off 7 bases at V and 7 bases at J, with 20 bases between the two ends. The CDR3 length is 14 residues. Germline V gene data show CDR1 as LNHDA and CDR2 as SQIVND (reference sequence).